This TCR beta chain was documented in a study of graft-versus-host responses after intestinal transplantation. The method was immunoSEQ multiplex PCR; TCRdb's version includes in-frame clones alone and lacks a portion of them. The data show tens of thousands of clones, around 90% seen once. CDR3 size: 14 residues. J lost 6 bases, V lost 9 bases, and 10 bases had no gene match. Germline CDR1 and CDR2: SNHLY and FYNNEI. Points on this clone: The antigen is unknown.

The receptor comes from a human donor who received an intestinal transplant. The sample was unstimulated CD4+ T cells sorted from spleen or lymph node cells, taken before intestinal transplant. The chain is built from TRBV2 and TRBJ2-2; TRBD2 matches at 7 bases. CDR3 loop: CASHRTSLAGELFF. The CDR3 coding sequence is TGTGCCAGTCACAGGACTAGTTTGGCCGGGGAGCTGTTTTTT. Together with reference TRBV2 and TRBJ2-2, the CDR3 gives the full variable domain: EPEVTQTPSHQVTQMGQEVILRCVPISNHLYFYWYRQILGQKVEFLVSFYNNEISEKSEIFDDQFSVERPDGSNFTLKIRSTKLEDSAMYFCASHRTSLAGELFFGEGSRLTVL.